This T cell receptor beta chain was observed in a study of identical twins. The CDR3 loop spans 14 amino acids. Germline assignment: CDR1 KGHSH and CDR2 LQKENI. After removal of 3 bases from V and 9 bases from J, the junction contained 9 bases not matched to a gene. TCRdb reanalysed the 5' RACE reads using MiXCR and keeps one entry per CDR3 protein. The sample lists 520,000 or so distinct CDR3 sequences; about 20% were seen once. The data also belong to a second study, concerning T cells expressing NK-cell markers.

The sequenced material came from CD4+ T cells sorted from blood. The gene calls are TRBV18 and TRBJ2-7, with TRBD1 matching 9 bases. The sequence came from a woman between 18 and 29 years old in good health. This CDR3 is CASSPPGQGAGQYF. As DNA, the CDR3 is TGTGCCAGCTCACCCCCGGGACAGGGAGCAGGGCAGTACTTC.